The rows below give T cell receptor beta chains drawn from one sample of a study of shared clonotypes between healthy human individuals. Generated by immunoSEQ multiplex PCR, the TCRdb table keeps only in-frame clones and is missing some. The top ten clones hold approximately 0.4% of a sample with some 2.3 million clones, roughly 93% of them seen once. Material for sequencing was naive CD4+ T cells from PBMCs. All receptors derive from a man aged 18 to 29 in good health. Some clones in this sample may be carry-over from other donors' samples. The CDR3 runs from the conserved cysteine through the conserved F or W. D genes are given only for firm matches. For some rows the clone size is stated as once, few or many, or as a class when expanded; others skip it.

clone size | CDR3 length | D gene | J gene | V gene | CDR3 protein | CDR3 DNA
once | 16 | TRBD2 | TRBJ2-1 | TRBV11-2 | CASSALALAGGSEQFF | TGTGCCAGCAGCGCCCTAGCATTAGCGGGAGGATCTGAGCAGTTCTTC
NA | 16 | NA | TRBJ2-7 | TRBV28 | CASSLISVGRTYEQYF | TGTGCCAGCAGTTTAATTTCGGTAGGACGGACCTACGAGCAGTACTTC
NA | 11 | NA | TRBJ2-3 | TRBV20-1 | CSVPLTDTQYF | TGCAGTGTCCCGCTCACAGATACGCAGTATTTT
NA | 13 | NA | TRBJ2-7 | TRBV28 | CASSFLAPYEQYF | TGTGCCAGCAGTTTCCTTGCACCTTACGAGCAGTACTTC
NA | 14 | NA | TRBJ2-3 | TRBV7-3 | CASSPPGSPDTQYF | TGTGCCAGCAGCCCCCCGGGTAGCCCAGATACGCAGTATTTT
NA | 15 | TRBD2 | TRBJ2-5 | TRBV5-4 | CASSDRRGAGETQYF | TGTGCCAGCAGCGACCGGCGGGGGGCCGGAGAGACCCAGTACTTC
once | 14 | TRBD1 | TRBJ1-4 | TRBV7-2 | CASSPDRWGEKLFF | TGTGCCAGCAGCCCGGACAGGTGGGGGGAAAAACTGTTTTTT
NA | 16 | NA | TRBJ1-2 | TRBV11-2 | CASSLVQGGGNYGYTF | TGTGCCAGCAGCTTAGTTCAGGGTGGTGGTAACTATGGCTACACCTTC
NA | 15 | NA | TRBJ2-1 | TRBV18 | CASSHKTGGQGEQFF | TGTGCCAGCTCCCATAAAACCGGAGGGCAGGGTGAGCAGTTCTTC
NA | 12 | NA | TRBJ2-7 | TRBV28 | CASRSDVREQYF | TGTGCCAGCAGATCCGACGTCCGCGAGCAGTACTTC
NA | 15 | NA | TRBJ1-2 | TRBV11-2 | CASSPVIYLGDGYTF | TGTGCCAGCAGCCCCGTCATTTATTTAGGGGACGGCTACACCTTC
NA | 16 | TRBD1 | TRBJ1-5 | TRBV10-1 | CASYPARQGGRRPQHF | TGCGCCAGCTACCCCGCCAGACAGGGGGGAAGGCGGCCCCAGCATTTT
NA | 17 | NA | TRBJ1-2 | TRBV11-2 | CASSSTRGAGPSYGYTF | TGTGCCAGCAGCTCAACCCGAGGGGCAGGCCCCTCCTATGGCTACACCTTC
NA | 13 | NA | TRBJ1-1 | TRBV18 | CASSPQAATEAFF | TGTGCCAGCTCCCCCCAGGCAGCTACAGAAGCTTTCTTT
NA | 13 | NA | TRBJ2-1 | TRBV10-1 | CASPPTGRNEQFF | TGCGCCAGCCCCCCCACAGGACGCAATGAGCAGTTCTTC
NA | 15 | NA | TRBJ1-1 | TRBV29-1 | CSVETPRTANTEAFF | TGCAGCGTTGAAACTCCGAGGACAGCGAACACTGAAGCTTTCTTT